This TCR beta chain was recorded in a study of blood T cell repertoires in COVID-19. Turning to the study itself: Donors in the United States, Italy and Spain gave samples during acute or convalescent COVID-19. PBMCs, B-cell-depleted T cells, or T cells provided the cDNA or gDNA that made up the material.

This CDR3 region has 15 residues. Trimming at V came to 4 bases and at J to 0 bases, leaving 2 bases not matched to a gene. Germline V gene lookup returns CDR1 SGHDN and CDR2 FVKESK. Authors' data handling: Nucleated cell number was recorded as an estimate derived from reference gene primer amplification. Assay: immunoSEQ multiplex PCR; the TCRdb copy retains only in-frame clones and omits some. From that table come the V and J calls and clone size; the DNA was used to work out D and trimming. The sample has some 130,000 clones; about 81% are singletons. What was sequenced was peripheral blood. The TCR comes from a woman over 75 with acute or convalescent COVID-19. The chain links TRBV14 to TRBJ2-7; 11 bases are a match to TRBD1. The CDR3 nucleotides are TGTGCCAGCAGCCCGGGACAGGGGGGCTCCTACGAGCAGTACTTC. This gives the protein CASSPGQGGSYEQYF. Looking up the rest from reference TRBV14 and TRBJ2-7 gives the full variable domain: EAGVTQFPSHSVIEKGQTVTLRCDPISGHDNLYWYRRVMGKEIKFLLHFVKESKQDESGMPNNRFLAERTGGTYSTLKVQPAELEDSGVYFCASSPGQGGSYEQYFGPGTRLTVT.